Listed here are 26 T cell receptor beta chains from one sample, sequenced in a study of T cells in Graves' hyperthyroidism and ophthalmopathy. Researchers amplified the TCR beta CDR3 regions from RNA transcripts. The HTBI primer set drove a first-round RT-PCR of the TCR CDR3. TCRdb processed the multiplex PCR reads anew with MiXCR; each CDR3 protein has one entry. This sample has about 590,000 distinct CDR3 sequences, with around a sixth found just once. The specimen sequenced was blood. Source of these receptors: a woman aged 25 to 39 with Graves' hyperthyroidism.

This clonotype appeared many times. The V and J genes are TRBV29-1 and TRBJ2-7; 10 positions match TRBD2. This CDR3 has 13 amino acids. Germline V gene sequence: CDR1 SQVTM, CDR2 ANQGSEA. After removal of 7 bases from V and 5 bases from J, the junction contained 8 bases not matched to a gene. In nucleotides, the CDR3 is TGCAGCGCCAAAGCGGGAGGGCCTGACGAGCAGTACTTC. As protein: CSAKAGGPDEQYF.

V gene TRBV10-2 combines with J gene TRBJ2-3; TRBD2 matches at 8 bases. Germline V gives CDR1 WSHSY, CDR2 SAAADI. The CDR3 covers 14 residues. V shed 2 bases and J 6 bases; nucleotides not matched to a gene: 4. The CDR3 is CASSEDSGSDTQYF. CDR3 DNA: TGCGCCAGCAGTGAGGACAGCGGGAGCGATACGCAGTATTTT.

The chain couples TRBV10-3 to TRBJ2-3; D possibly uses TRBD1 or TRBD2 (5 bases each). The CDR3 contains 17 residues. Germline assignment: CDR1 ENHRY and CDR2 SYGVKD. Trimming took off 0 bases at V and 4 bases at J, with 17 bases between the two ends. CDR3 region: CAISESQGRGWSDTQYF. The DNA for the CDR3 is TGTGCCATCAGTGAGTCCCAGGGACGGGGATGGTCAGATACGCAGTATTTT.

This clonotype was seen more than once but under ten times. The rearrangement joins TRBV6-1 to TRBJ1-1; D ambiguous. The CDR3 consists of 14 residues. Trimming left V 9 bases short and J 1 base short, with 15 bases between. Germline CDR1 reads MNHNS; CDR2 reads SASEGT. In DNA form, the CDR3 reads TGTGCCAGTATACGGCCCACCGGGAACACTGAAGCTTTCTTT. It is translated as CASIRPTGNTEAFF.

This rearrangement joins TRBV7-2 to TRBJ2-1; no clear D gene. CDR1 SGHTA and CDR2 FQGNSA come from the germline V gene. The CDR3 totals 13 residues. The V gene lost 1 base and the J gene lost 5 bases, with 6 bases spanning the gap. The CDR3 DNA follows: TGTGCCAGCAGCTTAGTACAGAACAATGAGCAGTTCTTC. Translated, it gives CASSLVQNNEQFF.

This clonotype was seen a handful of times. This rearrangement joins TRBV14 to TRBJ2-5, with D tentatively TRBD2 (6 bases). The CDR3 contains 13 residues. Germline V gives CDR1 SGHDN, CDR2 FVKESK. V lost 8 bases to trimming and J lost 5 bases, with 15 bases between them. CDR3 protein: CASAIRGGETQYF. Written as DNA, the CDR3 is TGTGCCAGCGCAATCAGAGGAGGGGAGACCCAGTACTTC. Drawing the rest from reference TRBV14 and TRBJ2-5, the complete variable domain is EAGVTQFPSHSVIEKGQTVTLRCDPISGHDNLYWYRRVMGKEIKFLLHFVKESKQDESGMPNNRFLAERTGGTYSTLKVQPAELEDSGVYFCASAIRGGETQYFGPGTRLLVL.

This clonotype was observed at least ten times. The chain carries TRBV19 and TRBJ2-3, with D tentatively TRBD2 (6 bases). The CDR3 contains 15 residues. Germline V gene data show CDR1 as LNHDA and CDR2 as SQIVND (reference sequence). The V and J ends lost 7 bases and 1 base respectively, with 15 bases between them. In DNA form, the CDR3 reads TGTGCCAGTAAAATATCGGGGACTGGCACAGATACGCAGTATTTT. Translating it yields CASKISGTGTDTQYF.

This clonotype has more than one count but fewer than ten. The chain carries TRBV5-1 and TRBJ2-7, with 7 bases matching TRBD2. CDR3 length: 18 residues. J gave up 7 bases and V 0 bases, and 19 bases lay outside the gene matches. Germline V gene lookup returns CDR1 SGHRS and CDR2 YFSETQ. This chain's CDR3 is CASSLAIGVGGPSGEQYF. The CDR3 nucleotides read TGCGCCAGCAGCTTGGCTATAGGAGTGGGAGGGCCTTCGGGGGAGCAGTACTTC.

This sequence joins TRBV11-2 and TRBJ2-1, with TRBD2 matching 7 bases. Trimming took 1 base from V and 9 from J; bases not matched to a gene: 6. The CDR3 is 14 amino acids. Germline-derived CDR1 and CDR2 are SGHAT and FQNNGV. CDR3 sequence: CASSLAAGGSEQFF. The DNA for the CDR3 is TGTGCCAGCAGCTTAGCCGCCGGGGGGAGTGAGCAGTTCTTC.

This clonotype was recorded at least ten times. The chain joins TRBV27 to TRBJ2-4, with a weak D call TRBD1 (5 bases). The CDR3 length is 17 residues. The V gene's germline CDR1 is MNHEY and CDR2 SMNVEV (reference sequence). Trimming left V 4 bases short and J 0 bases short, with 16 bases between. Written as DNA, the CDR3 is TGTGCCAGCAGTTCCCTCGACAGCTTCCTAGCCAAAAACATTCAGTACTTC. Encoded protein: CASSSLDSFLAKNIQYF.

This clonotype was counted ten times or more. This chain connects TRBV6-2 or TRBV6-3 to TRBJ2-5; 7 bases line up with TRBD1. Germline lookup yields CDR1 MNHEY and CDR2 SVGEGT. V gave up 5 bases and J gave up 5 bases; unmatched junction bases: 11. The CDR3 is 15 amino acids. CDR3 DNA: TGTGCCAGCAGTCCTTACGACAGGGTTGATGAGACCCAGTACTTC. Amino acid sequence: CASSPYDRVDETQYF.

This chain joins TRBV4-1 and TRBJ2-7; no clear D gene. The V end was cut by 1 base, the J end by 0 bases, with 13 bases between. CDR1 is MGHRA and CDR2 is YSYEKL in the germline V gene. The CDR3 runs 16 residues. The CDR3 sequence is CASSQGWEVSSYEQYF. The CDR3 nucleotides read TGCGCCAGCAGCCAAGGGTGGGAAGTAAGCTCCTACGAGCAGTACTTC.

This clonotype was found many times. The rearrangement joins TRBV11-2 to TRBJ2-3; no definite D call. V was shortened by 1 base and J by 0 bases, with 8 bases between the two germline ends. This CDR3 contains 15 residues. Germline CDR1 and CDR2: SGHAT and FQNNGV. CDR3 in amino acids: CASSLGQSSTDTQYF. The CDR3 coding sequence is TGTGCCAGCAGCTTAGGGCAGTCTAGCACAGATACGCAGTATTTT.

This clonotype was seen many times. V usage is TRBV7-3 and J usage is TRBJ2-1; possible D gene TRBD2, 5 bases. The V and J ends lost 4 bases and 5 bases respectively, with 15 bases between them. The CDR3 runs to 15 residues. Looked up from germline, CDR1 is SGHTA and CDR2 is FQGTGA. The CDR3 spells CASSSGNTQHNEQFF. DNA of the CDR3: TGTGCCAGCAGCTCCGGGAACACTCAACACAATGAGCAGTTCTTC.

This clonotype was detected many times. As DNA, the CDR3 is TGTGCCAGCAGTTTCTCCCGGGACAGGGGTGACTACGAGCAGTACTTC. Amino acids: CASSFSRDRGDYEQYF. The chain uses TRBV27 and TRBJ2-7, with 10 bases that match TRBD1. This CDR3 has 16 amino acids. Germline CDR1 reads MNHEY; CDR2 reads SMNVEV (reference sequence). Trimming cost V 3 bases and J 3 bases; bases outside gene matches: 8.

This chain joins TRBV3-1 and TRBJ2-5; the match to TRBD2 covers 8 bases. Germline-derived CDR1 and CDR2 are LGHDT and YNNKEL (reference sequence). The CDR3 has 13 amino acids. V lost 4 bases to trimming and J lost 5 bases; unmatched junction nucleotides: 3. The CDR3 bases are TGTGCCAGCAGCCTCAGCGGGAGTGAGACCCAGTACTTC. Translated, it gives CASSLSGSETQYF.

This clonotype has at least ten counts. V and J are TRBV12-3 or TRBV12-4 and TRBJ2-5, with no clear D. The CDR3 length is 13 residues. V lost 8 bases and J lost 3, with 13 bases in between. The CDR3 region is CASSRPGKETQYF. The DNA for the CDR3 is TGTGCCAGCTCAAGGCCCGGAAAAGAGACCCAGTACTTC.

This clonotype was detected once. The J gene is TRBJ2-1, the V gene TRBV7-2, with D perhaps matching TRBD1 or TRBD2 (6 bases each). The V gene's germline CDR1 is SGHTA and CDR2 FQGNSA. V was trimmed by 2 bases and J by 9 bases, leaving 29 bases between them. The CDR3 is 19 amino acids. The CDR3 sequence: CASSLTARLGTGKIGEQFF. The CDR3 nucleotides read TGTGCCAGCAGCTTAACAGCCAGACTAGGCACAGGGAAGATTGGTGAGCAGTTCTTC.

This clonotype came up many times. V and J are TRBV27 and TRBJ1-1; D might be TRBD1 (5 bases). The CDR3 contains 16 residues. Trimming removed 0 bases from V and 3 bases from J, with 14 bases in between. CDR1 MNHEY and CDR2 SMNVEV come from the germline V gene (reference sequence). The DNA for the CDR3 is TGTGCCAGCAGTTTATCTCGGACCCCCAGGGACACTGAAGCTTTCTTT. Encoded protein: CASSLSRTPRDTEAFF.

This clonotype was seen only a few times. This chain connects TRBV7-9 to TRBJ1-2; D may be TRBD1 (6 bases). Germline V gene data show CDR1 as SEHNR and CDR2 as FQNEAQ (reference sequence). The ends were cut back, 1 base at V and 6 bases at J, with 12 bases in the middle. CDR3 length equals 14 residues. DNA for the CDR3: TGTGCCAGCAGCTTAGGAGGGGGGTACAATGGCTACACCTTC. Encoded protein: CASSLGGGYNGYTF.

This clonotype was recorded many times. This chain connects TRBV20-1 to TRBJ2-7; D is undetermined. Trimming took off 5 bases at V and 2 bases at J, with 10 bases between the two ends. The V gene's germline CDR1 is DFQATT and CDR2 SNEGSKA (reference sequence). The CDR3 covers 12 residues. The CDR3 protein is CSAAPQPYEQYF. Here the CDR3 DNA reads TGCAGTGCTGCCCCCCAACCCTACGAGCAGTACTTC.

This clonotype was recorded at least ten times. The chain carries TRBV6-5 and TRBJ1-1; D is undetermined. The CDR3 is made up of 13 amino acids. Germline CDR1 MNHEY, CDR2 SVGAGI. Trimming left V 2 bases short and J 2 bases short, with 6 bases between. The CDR3 DNA reads TGTGCCAGCAGTTACGACATTAACACTGAAGCTTTCTTT. Encoded protein: CASSYDINTEAFF.

The chain couples TRBV5-1 to TRBJ2-7; 7 nucleotides match TRBD1. CDR1 is SGHRS and CDR2 is YFSETQ in the germline V gene. The CDR3 spans 14 residues. V shed 3 bases and J 3 bases; nucleotides not matched to a gene: 6. Here the CDR3 reads CASSSGAGGYEQYF. CDR3 DNA: TGCGCCAGCAGCTCCGGGGCAGGGGGCTACGAGCAGTACTTC.

V is TRBV27 and J is TRBJ2-1; D may be TRBD1 or TRBD2 (6 bases each). Germline CDR1 and CDR2: MNHEY and SMNVEV (reference sequence). The CDR3 runs to 16 residues. V lost 5 bases, J lost 0 bases, and 14 bases lay in between. CDR3 loop: CASSARGGSSYNEQFF. The CDR3 coding sequence is TGTGCCAGCAGTGCCCGAGGGGGGAGCTCCTACAATGAGCAGTTCTTC.

The chain recombines TRBV5-1 with TRBJ2-2; tentatively, D is TRBD2 (6 bases). Trimming left V 6 bases short and J 3 bases short, with 12 bases between. The length of the CDR3 is 14 residues. Germline values: CDR1 SGHRS, CDR2 YFSETQ. CDR3 residues: CASTALADTGELFF. As DNA, the CDR3 is TGCGCCAGCACCGCCTTAGCGGACACCGGGGAGCTGTTTTTT. Looking up the rest from reference TRBV5-1 and TRBJ2-2 gives the full variable domain: KAGVTQTPRYLIKTRGQQVTLSCSPISGHRSVSWYQQTPGQGLQFLFEYFSETQRNKGNFPGRFSGRQFSNSRSEMNVSTLELGDSALYLCASTALADTGELFFGEGSRLTVL.

The rearrangement links TRBV6-2 or TRBV6-3 to TRBJ2-5; TRBD2 matches at 8 bases. Per the germline V gene, CDR1 is MNHEY and CDR2 is SVGEGT. This CDR3 has 16 amino acids. V trimming: 5 bases; J trimming: 3 bases; junction bases outside the gene matches: 11. CDR3 loop: CASSPRGGRGEETQYF. CDR3 DNA sequence: TGTGCCAGCAGTCCCCGCGGGGGGCGAGGAGAAGAGACCCAGTACTTC.